Presented here are 8 T cell receptor beta chains from one specimen sequenced in a study of T cells in Graves' hyperthyroidism and ophthalmopathy. Regions amplified from RNA transcripts were the TCR beta CDR3 regions. In the first-round RT-PCR of the TCR CDR3, the HTBI primer set was used. TCRdb reanalysed the multiplex PCR reads using MiXCR and keeps one entry per CDR3 protein. The repertoire holds fewer than 550,000 distinct CDR3 sequences, with approximately 24% as singletons. Sequencing was performed on blood. The receptors derive from a woman in her 30s with Graves' ophthalmopathy.

This clonotype was counted many times. The genes are TRBV4-3 and TRBJ1-5; D possibly corresponds to TRBD1 (5 bases). The length of the CDR3 is 21 residues. Germline V gene lookup returns CDR1 LGHNA and CDR2 YSLEER. The V gene lost 1 base and the J gene lost 2 bases, with 27 bases spanning the gap. CDR3 amino acids: CASSQVLVPSPGKGGNQPQHF. DNA of the CDR3: TGCGCCAGCAGCCAAGTTTTGGTCCCCAGCCCAGGGAAGGGTGGCAATCAGCCCCAGCATTTT.

The V and J genes are TRBV6-2 or TRBV6-3 and TRBJ1-6; D remains unclear. Trimming shortened V by 3 bases and J by 5 bases, and 20 bases separated the two germline ends. CDR3 length equals 18 residues. The germline V gene encodes CDR1 MNHEY and CDR2 SVGEGT. Here the CDR3 DNA reads TGTGCCAGCAGTTATTTCGGCGGCTCCCCTCTCCATAATTCACCCCTCCACTTT. Encoded protein: CASSYFGGSPLHNSPLHF.

The rearrangement links TRBV11-2 to TRBJ1-2; tentatively, D is TRBD1 (5 bases). Trimming stripped 0 bases from V and 4 bases from J, with 12 bases between. The CDR3 has 15 residues. CDR1 and CDR2 (germline): SGHAT, FQNNGV. The CDR3 region is CASSLDRRVGYGYTF. The CDR3 DNA reads as TGTGCCAGCAGCTTAGATCGCAGGGTTGGCTATGGCTACACCTTC.

This clonotype was detected ten times or more. This chain links TRBV20-1 with TRBJ1-1; D not resolved. The CDR3 loop spans 11 amino acids. Germline CDR1 is DFQATT and CDR2 is SNEGSKA (reference sequence). The V end was cut by 3 bases, the J end by 8 bases, with 10 bases between. Here the CDR3 DNA reads TGCAGTGCTAGTTTCGGGAGAGAAGCTTTCTTT. As protein: CSASFGREAFF.

Regarding this clonotype: An end of the junction does not agree with germline; a read error may underlie this. The chain uses TRBV4-3 and TRBJ1-1, with 7 nucleotides matching TRBD1. Germline lookup yields CDR1 LGHNA and CDR2 YSLEER. CDR3 length: 14 residues. The CDR3 spells CANSQGQLNTEAFF. The CDR3 nucleotides read TGCGCCAACAGCCAGGGACAGCTGAACACTGAAGCTTTCTTT.

Many counts were recorded for this clonotype. The rearrangement links TRBV20-1 to TRBJ1-3, with 9 bases aligning to TRBD1. Germline trimming cut 5 bases from V and 4 bases from J; bases unmatched to any gene: 6. Per germline, CDR1 DFQATT and CDR2 SNEGSKA (reference sequence). The CDR3 contains 14 residues. The CDR3 DNA sequence: TGCAGTGCTGAGGGGACAGGGCACGGAAACACCATATATTTT. This codes for CSAEGTGHGNTIYF.

This clonotype was picked up a small number of times. The chain employs TRBV7-9 and TRBJ1-1; D gene unclear. V was pared by 1 base and J by 4 bases, with 10 bases between. Germline V gene data show CDR1 as SEHNR and CDR2 as FQNEAQ (reference sequence). The length of the CDR3 is 14 residues. DNA for the CDR3: TGTGCCAGCAGCTTAGAGTCGCGGGCCACTGAAGCTTTCTTT. This codes for CASSLESRATEAFF.

This clonotype was counted at least ten times. The chain employs TRBV6-5 and TRBJ2-7, with D possibly TRBD1 on 7 matching bases. Trimming took off 5 bases at V and 5 bases at J, with 13 bases between the two ends. Germline V gene data show CDR1 as MNHEY and CDR2 as SVGAGI. The CDR3 length is 13 residues. The CDR3 protein is CASSPIRGDEQYF. CDR3 coding DNA: TGTGCCAGCAGTCCGATCAGGGGGGACGAGCAGTACTTC.